This is a list of T cell receptor beta chains from one sample in a study of blood T cell repertoires in COVID-19. Produced via immunoSEQ multiplex PCR; TCRdb's table is partial and in-frame only. The sample contains roughly 340,000 clones, roughly nine tenths of which appear only once. The specimen sequenced was PBMCs or T cells enriched from blood (not recorded which). All receptors derive from a man aged 18-30 years who had recovered from COVID-19. The CDR3 runs from the conserved cysteine through the conserved F or W. The D gene is left open where the match is weak. Some rows mark clone size as missing; the rest say once, few, many or name a class of expanded clone.

J gene | V gene | clone size | D gene | CDR3 protein | CDR3 DNA
TRBJ2-3 | TRBV4-2 | NA | NA | CASSQDNGRGGTDTQYF | TGTGCCAGCAGCCAAGATAACGGCAGGGGAGGCACAGATACGCAGTATTTT
TRBJ1-2 | TRBV6-5 | NA | TRBD1 | CASRVGQIYGYTF | TGTGCCAGCAGAGTGGGACAGATCTATGGCTACACCTTC
TRBJ1-2 | TRBV19 | NA | NA | CASGALNYGYTF | TGTGCCTCAGGGGCGCTGAACTATGGCTACACCTTC
TRBJ1-1 | TRBV7-2 | NA | TRBD1 | CASSPWDRGNTEAFF | TGTGCCAGCAGCCCCTGGGACAGGGGGAACACTGAAGCTTTCTTT
TRBJ2-2 | TRBV5-8 | NA | TRBD2 | CASSFGLAGVPGELFF | TGTGCCAGCAGCTTCGGACTAGCGGGAGTACCCGGGGAGCTGTTTTTT
TRBJ1-3 | TRBV6-5 | NA | NA | CASVVGQSNTIYF | TGTGCCAGCGTAGTTGGACAATCAAACACCATATATTTT
TRBJ2-7 | TRBV28 | NA | NA | CASSFASGVEQYF | TGTGCCAGCAGTTTTGCGTCAGGGGTCGAGCAGTACTTC
TRBJ2-5 | TRBV6-6 | NA | NA | CASLDWGRAETQYF | TGTGCCAGCCTCGATTGGGGCCGGGCAGAGACCCAGTACTTC
TRBJ2-1 | TRBV24-1 | NA | NA | CATTGSADNEQFF | TGTGCCACCACGGGGTCCGCGGACAATGAGCAGTTCTTC
TRBJ2-1 | TRBV19 | NA | TRBD2 | CASSMGLAGGPYNEQFF | TGTGCCAGTAGTATGGGACTAGCGGGGGGCCCCTACAATGAGCAGTTCTTC
TRBJ2-3 | TRBV7-7 | few | NA | CASSLAGRGDTQYF | TGTGCCAGCAGCTTAGCGGGCAGGGGAGATACGCAGTATTTT
TRBJ1-6 | TRBV6-4 | NA | NA | CASSEGANSPLHF | TGTGCCAGCAGTGAGGGGGCTAATTCACCCCTCCACTTT
TRBJ1-4 | TRBV5-6 | NA | NA | CASSLAMAEKLFF | TGTGCCAGCAGCTTGGCCATGGCTGAAAAACTGTTTTTT
TRBJ2-7 | TRBV18 | NA | TRBD1 | CASSPTAGTGESYEQYF | TGTGCCAGCTCACCAACGGCCGGGACAGGGGAATCCTACGAGCAGTACTTC
TRBJ2-1 | TRBV11-2 | NA | NA | CASSEVSRNEQFF | TGTGCCAGCAGTGAGGTTTCGAGGAATGAGCAGTTCTTC
TRBJ2-1 | TRBV5-6 | once | TRBD1 | CASAGHGTGTYNEQFF | TGTGCCAGCGCCGGTCATGGGACAGGGACCTACAATGAGCAGTTCTTC
TRBJ1-4 | TRBV3-1/TRBV3-2 | once | NA | CASSQDLEKLFF | TGTGCCAGCAGCCAAGATTTAGAAAAACTGTTTTTT
TRBJ2-5 | TRBV30 | NA | NA | CAWHPGIRDKETQYF | TGTGCCTGGCATCCTGGTATCCGTGACAAAGAGACCCAGTACTTC
TRBJ1-5 | TRBV28 | few | NA | CGGGRNQPQHF | TGTGGGGGCGGTAGGAATCAGCCCCAGCATTTT
TRBJ2-7 | TRBV18 | NA | NA | CASSLRGGGNEQYF | TGTGCCAGCTCTCTGAGGGGGGGCGGTAACGAGCAGTACTTC
TRBJ1-6 | TRBV28 | NA | NA | CASSWGGNSYNSPLHF | TGTGCCAGCAGTTGGGGAGGGAACTCCTATAATTCACCCCTCCACTTT
TRBJ2-3 | TRBV11-3 | NA | NA | CASSPPSGRGQYF | TGTGCCAGCAGCCCCCCTTCTGGAAGGGGGCAGTATTTT
TRBJ2-1 | TRBV10-3 | once | NA | CAISESNGGHSYNEQFF | TGTGCCATCAGTGAGTCGAATGGGGGCCACTCCTACAATGAGCAGTTCTTC
TRBJ2-3 | TRBV27 | NA | NA | CASSRLSGYTDTQYF | TGTGCCAGCAGCAGATTAAGCGGCTACACAGATACGCAGTATTTT
TRBJ2-5 | TRBV6-1 | NA | TRBD2 | CASSEGLAGVRGRETQYF | TGTGCCAGCAGTGAAGGACTAGCGGGAGTCCGGGGTCGGGAGACCCAGTACTTC
TRBJ2-1 | TRBV5-1 | NA | TRBD2 | CASSLTRGGNEQFF | TGCGCCAGCAGCTTGACGCGGGGGGGTAATGAGCAGTTCTTC
TRBJ1-5 | TRBV12-3/TRBV12-4 | NA | NA | CASSLRGGQPQHF | TGTGCCAGCAGTTTAAGGGGTGGTCAGCCCCAGCATTTT
TRBJ1-1 | TRBV2 | NA | TRBD1 | CASREGGQGAGTEAFF | TGTGCCAGCAGGGAAGGGGGACAGGGGGCAGGGACTGAAGCTTTCTTT
TRBJ1-2 | TRBV28 | NA | TRBD1 | CASSWGQGSNLYGYTF | TGTGCCAGCAGTTGGGGACAGGGCTCTAACCTCTATGGCTACACCTTC
TRBJ2-3 | TRBV5-5 | once | TRBD1 | CASSWDRGKDTQYF | TGTGCCAGCAGTTGGGACAGGGGCAAAGATACGCAGTATTTT
TRBJ2-1 | TRBV20-1 | NA | NA | CSADPRGEQFF | TGCAGTGCTGACCCCCGGGGGGAGCAGTTCTTC
TRBJ2-1 | TRBV5-1 | NA | TRBD2 | CASSLASGSSYNEQFF | TGCGCCAGCAGCTTGGCTAGCGGGAGCTCCTACAATGAGCAGTTCTTC
TRBJ2-2 | TRBV7-3 | NA | TRBD2 | CASSLNAAGGTNTGELFF | TGTGCCAGCAGCTTAAATGCGGCGGGGGGTACCAACACCGGGGAGCTGTTTTTT
TRBJ1-6 | TRBV7-9 | NA | TRBD1 | CASSLDRGDSPLHF | TGTGCCAGCAGCTTAGACAGGGGTGATTCACCCCTCCACTTT
TRBJ2-3 | TRBV9 | NA | TRBD2 | CASSASTGGGRARDTQYF | TGTGCCAGCAGCGCCTCAACGGGGGGCGGGAGGGCCAGAGATACGCAGTATTTT
TRBJ1-2 | TRBV10-3 | NA | TRBD1 | CATTGQMNNYGYTF | TGTGCCACCACGGGACAGATGAATAACTATGGCTACACCTTC
TRBJ2-1 | TRBV3-1/TRBV3-2 | NA | NA | CASSQGRLPPRPNSGEQFF | TGTGCCAGCAGCCAAGGAAGACTCCCCCCTAGGCCCAATTCCGGTGAGCAGTTCTTC
TRBJ2-5 | TRBV27 | NA | NA | CASSMAGTGSWETQYF | TGTGCCAGCAGTATGGCGGGGACGGGTAGTTGGGAGACCCAGTACTTC